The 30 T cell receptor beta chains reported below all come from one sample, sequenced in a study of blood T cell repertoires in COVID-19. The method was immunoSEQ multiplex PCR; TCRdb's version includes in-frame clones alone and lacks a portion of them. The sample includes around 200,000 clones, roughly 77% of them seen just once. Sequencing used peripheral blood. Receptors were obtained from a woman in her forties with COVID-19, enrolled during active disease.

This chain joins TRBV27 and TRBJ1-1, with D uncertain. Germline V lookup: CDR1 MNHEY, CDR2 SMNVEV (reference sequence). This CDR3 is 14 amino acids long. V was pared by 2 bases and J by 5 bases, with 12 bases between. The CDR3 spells CASSLKSGWTEAFF. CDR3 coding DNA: TGTGCCAGCAGTTTAAAGTCGGGTTGGACTGAAGCTTTCTTT.

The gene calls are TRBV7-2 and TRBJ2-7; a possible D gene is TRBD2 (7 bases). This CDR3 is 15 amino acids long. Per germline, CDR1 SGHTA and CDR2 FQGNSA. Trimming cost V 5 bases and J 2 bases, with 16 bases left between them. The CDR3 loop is CASSGGGHLTYEQYF. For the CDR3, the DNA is TGTGCCAGCAGCGGGGGGGGACACTTAACCTACGAGCAGTACTTC.

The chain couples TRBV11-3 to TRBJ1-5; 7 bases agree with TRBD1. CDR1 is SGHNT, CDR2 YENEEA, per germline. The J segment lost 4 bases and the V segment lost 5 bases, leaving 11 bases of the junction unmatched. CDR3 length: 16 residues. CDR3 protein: CASSAKPGTENQPQHF. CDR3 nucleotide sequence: TGTGCCAGCAGCGCAAAGCCCGGGACAGAAAATCAGCCCCAGCATTTT.

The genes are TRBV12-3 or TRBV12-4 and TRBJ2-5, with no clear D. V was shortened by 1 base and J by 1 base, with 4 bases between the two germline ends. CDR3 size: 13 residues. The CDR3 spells CASSLGAQETQYF. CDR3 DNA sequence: TGTGCCAGCAGTTTAGGGGCCCAAGAGACCCAGTACTTC.

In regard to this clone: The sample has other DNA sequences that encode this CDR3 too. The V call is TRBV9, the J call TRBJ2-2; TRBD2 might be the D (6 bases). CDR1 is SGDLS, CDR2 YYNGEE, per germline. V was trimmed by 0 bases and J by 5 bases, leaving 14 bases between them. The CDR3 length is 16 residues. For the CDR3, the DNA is TGTGCCAGCAGCGTAGGAGGAGGGAGTTCGACCGGGGAGCTGTTTTTT. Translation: CASSVGGGSSTGELFF. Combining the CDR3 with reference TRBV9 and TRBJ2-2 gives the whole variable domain DSGVTQTPKHLITATGQRVTLRCSPRSGDLSVYWYQQSLDQGLQFLIQYYNGEERAKGNILERFSAQQFPDLHSELNLSSLELGDSALYFCASSVGGGSSTGELFFGEGSRLTVL.

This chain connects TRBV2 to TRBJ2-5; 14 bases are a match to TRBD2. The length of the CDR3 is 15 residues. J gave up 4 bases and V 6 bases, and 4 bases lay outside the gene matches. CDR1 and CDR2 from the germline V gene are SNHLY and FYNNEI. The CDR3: CASSPGLAGVETQYF. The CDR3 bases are TGTGCCAGCAGCCCGGGACTAGCGGGAGTAGAGACCCAGTACTTC.

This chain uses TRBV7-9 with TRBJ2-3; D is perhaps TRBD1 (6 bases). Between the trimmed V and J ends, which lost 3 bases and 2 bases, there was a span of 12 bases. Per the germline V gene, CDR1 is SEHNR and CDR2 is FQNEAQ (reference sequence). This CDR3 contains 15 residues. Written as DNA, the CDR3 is TGTGCCAGCAGCTTGAGAGGGGACACCACAGATACGCAGTATTTT. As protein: CASSLRGDTTDTQYF.

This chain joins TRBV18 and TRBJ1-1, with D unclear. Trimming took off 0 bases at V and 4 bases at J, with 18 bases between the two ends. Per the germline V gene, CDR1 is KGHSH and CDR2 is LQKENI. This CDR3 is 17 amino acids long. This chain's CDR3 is CASSPPFPGRGSTEAFF. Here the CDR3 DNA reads TGTGCCAGCTCACCACCGTTTCCCGGGCGCGGGAGCACTGAAGCTTTCTTT.

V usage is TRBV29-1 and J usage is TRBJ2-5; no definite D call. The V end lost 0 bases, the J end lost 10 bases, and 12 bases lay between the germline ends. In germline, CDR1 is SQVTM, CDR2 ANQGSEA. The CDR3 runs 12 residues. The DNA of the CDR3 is TGCAGCGTTGAAGATCAGTGGTCAGGCCAGTACTTC. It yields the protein CSVEDQWSGQYF.

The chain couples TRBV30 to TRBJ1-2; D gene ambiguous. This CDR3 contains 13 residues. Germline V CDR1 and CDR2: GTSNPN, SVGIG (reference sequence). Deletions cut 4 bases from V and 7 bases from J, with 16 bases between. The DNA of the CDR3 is TGTGCCTGGACAGTTGGGTTCCCGGGTGGCTACACCTTC. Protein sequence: CAWTVGFPGGYTF.

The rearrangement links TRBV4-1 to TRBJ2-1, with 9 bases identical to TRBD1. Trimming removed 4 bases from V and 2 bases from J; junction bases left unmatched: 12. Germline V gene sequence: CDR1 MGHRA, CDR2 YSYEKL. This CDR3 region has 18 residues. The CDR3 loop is CASSPRTGGWGPYNEQFF. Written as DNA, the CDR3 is TGCGCCAGCAGCCCGCGCACAGGGGGCTGGGGGCCCTACAATGAGCAGTTCTTC.

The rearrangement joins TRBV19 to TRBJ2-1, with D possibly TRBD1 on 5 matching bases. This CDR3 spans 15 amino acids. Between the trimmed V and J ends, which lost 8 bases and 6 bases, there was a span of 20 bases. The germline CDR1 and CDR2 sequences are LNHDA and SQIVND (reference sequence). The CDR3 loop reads CASSKVGAASNEQFF. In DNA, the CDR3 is TGTGCCAGTTCGAAGGTAGGGGCGGCCTCCAATGAGCAGTTCTTC.

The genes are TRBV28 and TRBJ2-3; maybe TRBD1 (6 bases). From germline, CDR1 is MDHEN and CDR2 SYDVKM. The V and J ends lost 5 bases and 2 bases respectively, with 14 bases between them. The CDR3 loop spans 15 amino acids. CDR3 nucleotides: TGTGCCAGCAGTACAAACAGGGAGTACACAGATACGCAGTATTTT. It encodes CASSTNREYTDTQYF.

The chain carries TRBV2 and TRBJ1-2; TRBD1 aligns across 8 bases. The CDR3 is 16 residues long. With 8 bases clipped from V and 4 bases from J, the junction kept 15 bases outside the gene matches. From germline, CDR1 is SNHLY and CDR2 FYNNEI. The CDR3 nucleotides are TGTGCCAGCGCCGGCCCAAAGGACAGGGAGGCCTATGGCTACACCTTC. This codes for CASAGPKDREAYGYTF.

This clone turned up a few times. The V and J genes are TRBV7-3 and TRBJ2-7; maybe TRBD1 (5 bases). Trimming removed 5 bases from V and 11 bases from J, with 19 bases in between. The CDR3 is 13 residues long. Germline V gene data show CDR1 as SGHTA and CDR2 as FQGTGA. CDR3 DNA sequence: TGTGCCAGCAGCCTCACCACAGGTGATATAGAGTACTTC. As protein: CASSLTTGDIEYF.

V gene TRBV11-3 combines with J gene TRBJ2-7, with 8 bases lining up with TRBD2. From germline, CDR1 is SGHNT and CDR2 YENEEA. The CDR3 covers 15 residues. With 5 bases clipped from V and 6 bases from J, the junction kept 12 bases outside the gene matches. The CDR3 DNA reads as TGTGCCAGCAGCCGCGGGGGGCCCAAACCGGGCGAGCAGTACTTC. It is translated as CASSRGGPKPGEQYF.

DNA for the CDR3: TGTGCCAGCTCACCATCTTCCGGAGGGGGGGTCTATGGCTACACCTTC. Translation: CASSPSSGGGVYGYTF. The V and J genes are TRBV18 and TRBJ1-2, with D possibly TRBD1 on 6 matching bases. The V end lost 2 bases, the J end lost 4 bases, and 17 bases lay between the germline ends. The CDR3 consists of 16 residues. Germline V gene data show CDR1 as KGHSH and CDR2 as LQKENI.

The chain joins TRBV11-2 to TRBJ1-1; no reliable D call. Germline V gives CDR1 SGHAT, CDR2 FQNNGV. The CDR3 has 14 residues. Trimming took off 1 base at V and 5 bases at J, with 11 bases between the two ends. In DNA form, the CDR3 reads TGTGCCAGCAGCTTAGTGGAGAGAGGGACTGAAGCTTTCTTT. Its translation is CASSLVERGTEAFF.

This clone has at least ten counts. DNA for the CDR3: TGTGCCAGCAGCTTAGCGCGAAGATCCTCTTATGGCTACACCTTC. Translation: CASSLARRSSYGYTF. This chain links TRBV7-2 with TRBJ1-2; D gene unclear. Trimming took 0 bases from V and 5 from J, leaving 13 bases between them. Germline CDR1 is SGHTA and CDR2 is FQGNSA. CDR3 size: 15 residues.

CDR3: CASSPRKGLSADTQYF. DNA for the CDR3: TGTGCCAGCAGCCCACGGAAGGGGCTATCTGCAGATACGCAGTATTTT. This chain links TRBV9 with TRBJ2-3, with a possible D match to TRBD1 (5 bases). The CDR3 is 16 residues long. The germline V gene has CDR1 SGDLS and CDR2 YYNGEE. V was shortened by 4 bases and J by 4 bases, with 19 bases between the two germline ends.

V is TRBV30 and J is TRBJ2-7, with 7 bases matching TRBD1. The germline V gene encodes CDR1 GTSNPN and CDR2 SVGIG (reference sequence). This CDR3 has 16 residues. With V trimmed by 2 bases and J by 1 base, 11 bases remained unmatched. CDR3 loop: CAWSRGLQGVSYEQYF. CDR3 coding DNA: TGTGCCTGGAGTAGGGGGCTCCAGGGGGTATCCTACGAGCAGTACTTC. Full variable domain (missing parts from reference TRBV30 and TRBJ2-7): SQTIHQWPATLVQPVGSPLSLECTVEGTSNPNLYWYRQAAGRGLQLLFYSVGIGQISSEVPQNLSASRPQDRQFILSSKKLLLSDSGFYLCAWSRGLQGVSYEQYFGPGTRLTVT.

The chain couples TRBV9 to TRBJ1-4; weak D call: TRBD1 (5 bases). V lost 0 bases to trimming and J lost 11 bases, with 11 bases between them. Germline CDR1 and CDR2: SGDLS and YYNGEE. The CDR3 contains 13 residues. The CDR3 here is CASSVEEGRKLFF. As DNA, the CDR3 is TGTGCCAGCAGCGTAGAGGAGGGGAGGAAACTGTTTTTT.

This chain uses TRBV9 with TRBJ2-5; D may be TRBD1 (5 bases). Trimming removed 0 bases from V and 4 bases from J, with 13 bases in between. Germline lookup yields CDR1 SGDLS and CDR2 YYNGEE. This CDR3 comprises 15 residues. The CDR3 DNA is TGTGCCAGCAGCGTAGCTGGGCGACAGCTAGAGACCCAGTACTTC. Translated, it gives CASSVAGRQLETQYF.

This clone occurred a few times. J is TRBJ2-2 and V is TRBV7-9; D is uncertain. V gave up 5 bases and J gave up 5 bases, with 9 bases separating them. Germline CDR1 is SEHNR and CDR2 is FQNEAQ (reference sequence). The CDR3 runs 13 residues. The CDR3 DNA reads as TGTGCCAGCAGCCCTCTTAGTACCGGGGAGCTGTTTTTT. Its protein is CASSPLSTGELFF.

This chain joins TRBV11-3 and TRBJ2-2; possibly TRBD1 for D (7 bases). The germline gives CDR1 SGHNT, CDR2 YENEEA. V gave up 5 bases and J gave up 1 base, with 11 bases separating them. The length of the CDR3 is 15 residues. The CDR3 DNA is TGTGCCAGCAGCACCCAGGGGGGGAACACCGGGGAGCTGTTTTTT. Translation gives CASSTQGGNTGELFF.

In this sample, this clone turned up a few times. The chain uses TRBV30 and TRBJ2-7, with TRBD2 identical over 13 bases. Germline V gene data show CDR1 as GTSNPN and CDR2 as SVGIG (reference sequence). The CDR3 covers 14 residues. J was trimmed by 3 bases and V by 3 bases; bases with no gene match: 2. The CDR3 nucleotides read TGTGCCTGGAGGACTAGCGGGGGGCTCTACGAGCAGTACTTC. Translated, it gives CAWRTSGGLYEQYF.

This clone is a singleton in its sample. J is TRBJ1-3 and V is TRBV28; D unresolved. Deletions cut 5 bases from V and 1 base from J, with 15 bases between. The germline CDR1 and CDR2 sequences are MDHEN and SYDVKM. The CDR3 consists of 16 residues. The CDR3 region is CASSISLGGSGNTIYF. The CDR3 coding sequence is TGTGCCAGCAGTATTAGTCTGGGCGGGTCTGGAAACACCATATATTTT.

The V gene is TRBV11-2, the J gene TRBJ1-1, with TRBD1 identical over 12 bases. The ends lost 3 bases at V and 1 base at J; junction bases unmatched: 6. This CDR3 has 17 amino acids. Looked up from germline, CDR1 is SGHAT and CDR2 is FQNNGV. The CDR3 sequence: CASSLGQGAFRNTEAFF. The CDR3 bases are TGTGCCAGCAGCTTGGGACAGGGGGCCTTTAGGAACACTGAAGCTTTCTTT.

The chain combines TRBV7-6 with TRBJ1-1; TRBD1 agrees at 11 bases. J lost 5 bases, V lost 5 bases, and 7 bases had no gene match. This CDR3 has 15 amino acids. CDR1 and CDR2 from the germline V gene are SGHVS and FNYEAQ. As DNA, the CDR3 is TGTGCCAGCAGCGGAGGACAGGGGGCTGGAACTGAAGCTTTCTTT. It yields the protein CASSGGQGAGTEAFF.

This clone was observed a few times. CDR3 sequence: CASSQGWGGDYGYTF. CDR3 DNA: TGCGCCAGCAGCCAAGGCTGGGGGGGGGACTATGGCTACACCTTC. The chain has TRBV4-1 and TRBJ1-2; possibly TRBD1 for D (5 bases). V was cut by 1 base and J by 3 bases, with 12 bases left in between. From germline, CDR1 is MGHRA and CDR2 YSYEKL. The CDR3 runs to 15 residues.